The sample holds a few counts of the clone carrying this T cell receptor beta chain. Antigen specificity is unknown. CDR1 is GTSNPN, CDR2 SVGIG, per germline (reference sequence). This CDR3 has 11 residues. V was pared by 5 bases and J by 7 bases, with 12 bases between. Both TRBC1 and TRBC2 were covered by a beta constant-region primer of two equimolar oligonucleotides. Nested alpha and beta constant-region primers with the SP2 primer drove four PCR rounds on ligated cDNA. A single record per CDR3 protein comes from TCRdb applying MiXCR to the UMI-ligation and nested PCR reads. The sample holds approximately 80,000 distinct CDR3 sequences, approximately 10% seen once. Alpha and beta libraries were amplified separately from the second PCR onward. This entry is derived from a study of naive and memory T cell subsets. Study results and limitations: A few larger clonotypes appeared in naive repertoires, especially CD8, possibly memory cells re-expressing CD45RA. Over 85% of naive TCR sequences appeared only once, unlike memory subsets.

The specimen was naive CD8+ T cells from blood. The receptor was isolated from a human donor in good health. The V and J genes are TRBV30 and TRBJ2-7, with D uncertain. In DNA, the CDR3 is TGTGCCTGGGGTTCATCCCGTGAGCAGTACTTC. Translation gives CAWGSSREQYF.